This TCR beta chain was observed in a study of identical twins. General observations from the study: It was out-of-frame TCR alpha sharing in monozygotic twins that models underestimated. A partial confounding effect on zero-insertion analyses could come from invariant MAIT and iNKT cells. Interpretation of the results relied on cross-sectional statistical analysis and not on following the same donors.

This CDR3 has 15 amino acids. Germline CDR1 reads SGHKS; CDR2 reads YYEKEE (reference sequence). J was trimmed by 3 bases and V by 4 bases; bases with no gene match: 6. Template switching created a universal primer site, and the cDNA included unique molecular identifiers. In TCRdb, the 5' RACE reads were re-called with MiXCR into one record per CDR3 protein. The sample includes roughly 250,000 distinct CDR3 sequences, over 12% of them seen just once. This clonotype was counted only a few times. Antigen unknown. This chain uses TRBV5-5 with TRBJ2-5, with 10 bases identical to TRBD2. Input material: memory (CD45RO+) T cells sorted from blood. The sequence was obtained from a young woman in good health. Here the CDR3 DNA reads TGTGCCAGCAGCACCGGACTAGCGGTAAAAGAGACCCAGTACTTC. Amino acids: CASSTGLAVKETQYF.